One sample yielded the 32 T cell receptor beta chains listed below, sequenced in a study of regulatory T cells in long-lasting Graves disease. The time point here: newly diagnosed GD, antithyroid drugs for less than 3 months. TCR sequences were obtained from RNA taken from PBMCs. The TCR beta library used iRepertoire HTBI primers with Arm-PCR amplification of CDR3. TCRdb passed the multiplex PCR reads through MiXCR, listing each CDR3 protein once. In the table there are some 340,000 distinct CDR3 sequences, approximately 10% of which are singletons. The same specimen was also included in a second study, on T cells in Graves' hyperthyroidism and ophthalmopathy.

Source: peripheral blood mononuclear cells (PBMCs), taken at new diagnosis, from a patient treated with antithyroid drugs. The receptor source for this set is a woman aged 18-29 years with Graves disease.

The chain uses TRBV7-8 and TRBJ2-3, with 12 bases aligning to TRBD2. The germline V gene has CDR1 SGHVS and CDR2 FQNEAQ. V lost 5 bases, J lost 4 bases, and 10 bases stayed unmatched. CDR3 size: 17 residues. DNA for the CDR3: TGTGCCAGCAGCCCGTGGTCTAGCGGGAGGGCTGCAGATACGCAGTATTTT. Translation: CASSPWSSGRAADTQYF.

This clonotype was seen repeatedly, ten times or more. The rearrangement uses TRBV28 and TRBJ1-2, with D perhaps matching TRBD1 (5 bases). The germline CDR1 and CDR2 sequences are MDHEN and SYDVKM. The V end was cut by 6 bases, the J end by 2 bases, with 16 bases between. This CDR3 region has 15 residues. CDR3 sequence: CASSLVGGANYGYTF. The CDR3 DNA follows: TGTGCCAGCAGCTTAGTTGGAGGGGCCAACTATGGCTACACCTTC.

This clonotype was found many times. V and J are TRBV7-8 and TRBJ1-1, with no clear D. The CDR3 is made up of 13 amino acids. Germline V gene lookup returns CDR1 SGHVS and CDR2 FQNEAQ. Trimming shortened V by 5 bases and J by 0 bases, and 7 bases separated the two germline ends. The CDR3 here is CASSPQLNTEAFF. The CDR3 DNA sequence: TGTGCCAGCAGCCCTCAACTGAACACTGAAGCTTTCTTT.

In this sample, this clonotype turned up many times. The rearrangement links TRBV7-2 to TRBJ1-6; 8 bases are a match to TRBD1. The CDR3 sequence is 15 residues long. Germline V gene data show CDR1 as SGHTA and CDR2 as FQGNSA. After removal of 3 bases from V and 14 bases from J, the junction contained 12 bases not matched to a gene. The CDR3 sequence: CASSFGTGPLRTLHF. As DNA, the CDR3 is TGTGCCAGCAGCTTCGGGACAGGTCCTTTAAGGACCCTCCACTTT.

This clonotype was detected ten times or more. This sequence joins TRBV2 and TRBJ2-5; D is unresolved. The CDR3 runs 12 residues. Trimming removed 5 bases from V and 0 bases from J, with 4 bases in between. Per germline, CDR1 SNHLY and CDR2 FYNNEI. The CDR3 sequence is CASSRYQETQYF. In DNA form, the CDR3 reads TGTGCCAGCAGTAGGTACCAAGAGACCCAGTACTTC.

This clonotype has a count of ten or more. The chain uses TRBV12-3 or TRBV12-4 and TRBJ1-3, with D unresolved. The CDR3 totals 14 residues. V lost 2 bases and J 0 bases, leaving 5 bases between the germline ends. This CDR3 is CASSLSVSGNTIYF. In DNA, the CDR3 is TGTGCCAGCAGTTTAAGTGTCTCTGGAAACACCATATATTTT.

The table lists this clonotype with many counts. The chain carries TRBV6-2 or TRBV6-3 and TRBJ1-6; D is perhaps TRBD1 (5 bases). Per the germline V gene, CDR1 is MNHEY and CDR2 is SVGEGT. V dropped 8 bases and J dropped 7 bases, with 15 bases sitting between them. The CDR3 runs to 14 residues. The CDR3 DNA sequence: TGTGCCAGCGGTTGGGGGGTCGACAATTCACCCCTCCACTTT. Protein product: CASGWGVDNSPLHF.

This clonotype showed up many times. The V gene is TRBV18, the J gene TRBJ1-4; D call uncertain. The V gene lost 2 bases and the J gene lost 2 bases, with 21 bases spanning the gap. This CDR3 is built from 19 residues. The germline V gene has CDR1 KGHSH and CDR2 LQKENI. CDR3 sequence reads: CASSPEVLGVRLTNEKLFF. CDR3 nucleotides: TGTGCCAGCTCACCAGAGGTCCTCGGGGTCCGGCTCACTAATGAAAAACTGTTTTTT.

This clonotype has ten or more counts. The chain recombines TRBV6-1 with TRBJ2-1, with D maybe TRBD1 (6 bases). The CDR3 is made up of 16 amino acids. Trimming left V 0 bases short and J 6 bases short, with 15 bases between. The germline gives CDR1 MNHNS, CDR2 SASEGT. CDR3 in DNA: TGTGCCAGCAGTGAAGCGGGTACAGGGACGATCAATGAGCAGTTCTTC. This gives the protein CASSEAGTGTINEQFF.

There are many counts of this clonotype. CDR3 protein: CASSQGRLAGSSYEQYF. The CDR3 DNA reads TGCGCCAGCAGCCAGGGTCGCTTAGCGGGGTCCTCCTACGAGCAGTACTTC. The V and J genes are TRBV4-1 and TRBJ2-7; 8 nucleotides align to TRBD2. The CDR3 loop spans 17 amino acids. The V gene end was trimmed by 3 bases and the J gene end by 0 bases; junction bases not matched to a gene: 10. Germline V gene data show CDR1 as MGHRA and CDR2 as YSYEKL.

Ten or more counts support this clonotype. The CDR3 spells CSVGGQRAFF. In DNA, the CDR3 is TGCAGCGTGGGAGGTCAGAGGGCTTTCTTT. This sequence joins TRBV29-1 and TRBJ1-1; no clear D. Germline-derived CDR1 and CDR2 are SQVTM and ANQGSEA. The CDR3 covers 10 residues. The ends were cut back, 6 bases at V and 11 bases at J, with 13 bases in the middle.

This clonotype showed up many times. In nucleotides, the CDR3 is TGTGCCAGCAGCTTAGTGAATTCACCCCTCCACTTT. It translates to CASSLVNSPLHF. The chain links TRBV7-2 to TRBJ1-6; unclear D gene. The CDR3 is made up of 12 amino acids. The V end lost 1 base, the J end lost 7 bases, and 2 bases lay between the germline ends. Germline lookup yields CDR1 SGHTA and CDR2 FQGNSA.

The chain is built from TRBV27 and TRBJ1-1; D remains unclear. Germline loops: CDR1 MNHEY, CDR2 SMNVEV (reference sequence). The CDR3 covers 13 residues. V gave up 6 bases and J gave up 10 bases, with 18 bases separating them. CDR3 loop: CASSLRQPNIAFF. DNA for the CDR3: TGTGCCAGCAGCTTAAGGCAACCGAATATAGCTTTCTTT.

In regard to this clonotype: This probably arose from a read error, given a far larger clone one base away. The chain combines TRBV10-3 with TRBJ2-7; the D is unclear. This CDR3 has 13 amino acids. V was trimmed by 10 bases and J by 7 bases, leaving 20 bases between them. Germline V gives CDR1 ENHRY, CDR2 SYGVKD. CDR3 protein: CATRHIEGNEQYF. The DNA of the CDR3 is TGTGCCACCCGGCACATCGAAGGAAATGAGCAGTACTTC.

The rearrangement links TRBV7-2 to TRBJ2-7; possible D gene TRBD1, 5 bases. Trimming cost V 0 bases and J 3 bases, with 9 bases left between them. CDR3 size: 14 residues. Germline CDR1 is SGHTA and CDR2 is FQGNSA. In nucleotides, the CDR3 is TGTGCCAGCAGCTTAGCCAGGGATATCTACGAGCAGTACGTC. Translating it yields CASSLARDIYEQYV.

This chain joins TRBV29-1 and TRBJ2-5; 8 positions agree with TRBD1. The germline gives CDR1 SQVTM, CDR2 ANQGSEA. J was trimmed by 3 bases and V by 2 bases; bases with no gene match: 11. There are 16 residues in the CDR3. The CDR3 bases are TGCAGCGTTGAATCTTGGGCAGGGGGCGAAAAAGAGACCCAGTACTTC. It is translated as CSVESWAGGEKETQYF.

The chain employs TRBV7-9 and TRBJ2-5; 7 positions agree with TRBD2. The germline gives CDR1 SEHNR, CDR2 FQNEAQ (reference sequence). J lost 1 base, V lost 10 bases, and 9 bases had no gene match. This CDR3 is built from 14 residues. CDR3 in amino acids: CAIAGGSGQETQYF. The CDR3 DNA sequence: TGTGCCATTGCCGGGGGGTCCGGCCAAGAGACCCAGTACTTC.

The chain has TRBV24-1 and TRBJ1-1; no clear D. CDR1 KGHDR and CDR2 SFDVKD come from the germline V gene. The CDR3 totals 16 residues. V lost 4 bases to trimming and J lost 1 base, with 15 bases between them. CDR3 DNA sequence: TGTGCCACCAGTGACCCCGCGGGCACCACGAACACTGAAGCTTTCTTT. It codes for CATSDPAGTTNTEAFF.

This clonotype was counted many times. The chain carries TRBV7-9 and TRBJ1-4; no definite D call. Germline V gene sequence: CDR1 SEHNR, CDR2 FQNEAQ (reference sequence). V was shortened by 5 bases and J by 10 bases, with 14 bases between the two germline ends. The CDR3 has 13 amino acids. The CDR3 DNA reads TGTGCCAGCAGCCCCTTGGGTGGGCGAAAACTGTTTTTT. Translated: CASSPLGGRKLFF. The full variable domain, in which reference TRBV7-9 and TRBJ1-4 provide the parts outside the CDR3, is DTGVSQNPRHKITKRGQNVTFRCDPISEHNRLYWYRQTLGQGPEFLTYFQNEAQLEKSRLLSDRFSAERPKGSFSTLEIQRTEQGDSAMYLCASSPLGGRKLFFGSGTQLSVL.

This clonotype was detected many times. The CDR3 DNA reads TGTGCCAGCAGCGTCGGACAGTTCATGAACACTGAAGCTTTCTTT. As protein: CASSVGQFMNTEAFF. The chain recombines TRBV11-2 with TRBJ1-1; tentative D call: TRBD1 (6 bases). This CDR3 spans 15 amino acids. The V and J ends lost 5 bases and 0 bases respectively, with 13 bases between them. Germline CDR1 reads SGHAT; CDR2 reads FQNNGV.

This clonotype appeared many times. This chain links TRBV7-8 with TRBJ1-5, with D perhaps TRBD1 (6 bases). Trimming stripped 1 base from V and 6 bases from J, with 16 bases between. The CDR3 is made up of 16 amino acids. Germline V CDR1 and CDR2: SGHVS, FQNEAQ. The DNA for the CDR3 is TGTGCCAGCAGCTTAGTTGGTAGCAGGGGAGGTCAGCCCCAGCATTTT. Translating gives CASSLVGSRGGQPQHF.

This clonotype was observed at least ten times. The V call is TRBV12-3 or TRBV12-4, the J call TRBJ1-4; tentatively, D is TRBD1 (5 bases). There are 12 residues in the CDR3. V lost 8 bases to trimming and J lost 9 bases, with 13 bases between them. Here the CDR3 DNA reads TGTGCCAGCGGTAGGGGAACCCAAAAACTGTTTTTT. Translating it yields CASGRGTQKLFF.

This clonotype was found many times. The gene calls are TRBV27 and TRBJ2-7, with unresolved D. V was shortened by 2 bases and J by 5 bases, with 10 bases between the two germline ends. The CDR3 is 13 residues long. Per the germline V gene, CDR1 is MNHEY and CDR2 is SMNVEV (reference sequence). The CDR3 coding sequence is TGTGCCAGCAGTTTAGGGTTTCCCAACGAGCAGTACTTC. Encoded protein: CASSLGFPNEQYF.

The table lists this clonotype with many counts. This rearrangement joins TRBV11-2 to TRBJ2-2; D is possibly TRBD1 or TRBD2 (5 bases each). This CDR3 has 17 residues. Germline loops: CDR1 SGHAT, CDR2 FQNNGV. V lost 4 bases to trimming and J lost 4 bases, with 19 bases between them. This CDR3 reads CASSSSQWGIGTGELFF. DNA of the CDR3: TGTGCCAGCAGCTCCTCCCAGTGGGGGATTGGCACCGGGGAGCTGTTTTTT.

This clonotype appeared many times. V usage is TRBV12-3 or TRBV12-4 and J usage is TRBJ1-2; 7 nucleotides match TRBD1. The CDR3 has 13 residues. J lost 4 bases, V lost 5 bases, and 4 bases had no gene match. This CDR3 is CASSLRDSYGYTF. CDR3 coding DNA: TGTGCCAGCAGTCTCCGGGACAGCTATGGCTACACCTTC.

This clonotype was picked up many times. This CDR3 reads CSAREVGGLWPQHF. The CDR3, as DNA: TGCAGTGCTAGGGAAGTGGGGGGCCTATGGCCCCAGCATTTT. The chain uses TRBV20-1 and TRBJ1-5; D is possibly TRBD1 (6 bases). The CDR3 is made up of 14 amino acids. Germline CDR1 reads DFQATT; CDR2 reads SNEGSKA (reference sequence). V shed 3 bases and J shed 9 bases, with 18 bases lying between them.

The chain recombines TRBV4-2 with TRBJ2-1; no definite D call. Germline V gene lookup returns CDR1 LGHNA and CDR2 YNFKEQ. The CDR3 runs 15 residues. V was trimmed by 0 bases and J by 0 bases, leaving 6 bases between them. CDR3 protein: CASSQDRFSYNEQFF. CDR3 sequence (DNA): TGTGCCAGCAGCCAAGACAGGTTCTCCTACAATGAGCAGTTCTTC.

This sequence joins TRBV6-2 or TRBV6-3 and TRBJ2-3, with 7 bases identical to TRBD2. With V trimmed by 2 bases and J by 4 bases, 6 bases remained unmatched. This CDR3 comprises 15 residues. Germline loops: CDR1 MNHEY, CDR2 SVGEGT. Here the CDR3 DNA reads TGTGCCAGCAGTTACGGCGGGAGTACGGCAGATACGCAGTATTTT. Residues: CASSYGGSTADTQYF.

This clonotype showed up many times. The chain joins TRBV12-3 or TRBV12-4 to TRBJ1-1; D not resolved. V gave up 4 bases and J gave up 1 base, with 10 bases separating them. The CDR3 sequence is 14 residues long. CDR3 in amino acids: CASSYSDWNTEAFF. As DNA, the CDR3 is TGTGCCAGCAGTTACTCGGACTGGAACACTGAAGCTTTCTTT.

This sequence joins TRBV19 and TRBJ1-3; D not resolved. CDR3 length: 16 amino acids. Germline V lookup: CDR1 LNHDA, CDR2 SQIVND (reference sequence). Trimming took off 6 bases at V and 0 bases at J, with 15 bases between the two ends. CDR3 sequence (DNA): TGTGCCAGTAGCCCAGTCGCACCAGCCTCTGGAAACACCATATATTTT. Amino acids: CASSPVAPASGNTIYF.

This clonotype was observed many times. The chain recombines TRBV3-1 with TRBJ2-7; possibly TRBD1 for D (5 bases). CDR3 size: 12 residues. Between the trimmed V and J ends, which lost 3 bases and 6 bases, there was a span of 9 bases. Germline loops: CDR1 LGHDT, CDR2 YNNKEL (reference sequence). CDR3 nucleotides: TGTGCCAGCAGCCAGACAGTCAGCGAGCAGTACTTC. Encoded protein: CASSQTVSEQYF.

Comments on this clonotype: Sequence at one end of the junction differs from germline and may be a read error. The CDR3 DNA reads TGTGCCGGCAGTATCACCGGGACAAGGAATTCACCCCTCCACTTT. This gives the protein CAGSITGTRNSPLHF. The rearrangement uses TRBV28 and TRBJ1-6; possibly TRBD1 for D (6 bases). The germline V gene has CDR1 MDHEN and CDR2 SYDVKM. This CDR3 contains 15 residues.